This T cell receptor (beta chain) was obtained from a study of identical twins. The J segment lost 1 base and the V segment lost 3 bases, leaving 10 bases of the junction unmatched. The CDR3 length is 17 residues. Germline lookup yields CDR1 SGDLS and CDR2 YYNGEE. This clonotype was observed at least ten times. TCRdb used MiXCR to reprocess the 5' RACE reads, holding one entry per CDR3 protein. The sample shows a few hundred thousand distinct CDR3 sequences, about 11% of them seen only once. The sequence came from a man aged 50 or older in good health. The sample was memory T cells sorted from blood. V usage is TRBV9 and J usage is TRBJ2-3; TRBD1 aligns across 8 bases. The CDR3 sequence: CASSGQGASTGTDTQYF. As DNA, the CDR3 is TGTGCCAGCAGCGGTCAGGGGGCGTCTACCGGCACAGATACGCAGTATTTT.